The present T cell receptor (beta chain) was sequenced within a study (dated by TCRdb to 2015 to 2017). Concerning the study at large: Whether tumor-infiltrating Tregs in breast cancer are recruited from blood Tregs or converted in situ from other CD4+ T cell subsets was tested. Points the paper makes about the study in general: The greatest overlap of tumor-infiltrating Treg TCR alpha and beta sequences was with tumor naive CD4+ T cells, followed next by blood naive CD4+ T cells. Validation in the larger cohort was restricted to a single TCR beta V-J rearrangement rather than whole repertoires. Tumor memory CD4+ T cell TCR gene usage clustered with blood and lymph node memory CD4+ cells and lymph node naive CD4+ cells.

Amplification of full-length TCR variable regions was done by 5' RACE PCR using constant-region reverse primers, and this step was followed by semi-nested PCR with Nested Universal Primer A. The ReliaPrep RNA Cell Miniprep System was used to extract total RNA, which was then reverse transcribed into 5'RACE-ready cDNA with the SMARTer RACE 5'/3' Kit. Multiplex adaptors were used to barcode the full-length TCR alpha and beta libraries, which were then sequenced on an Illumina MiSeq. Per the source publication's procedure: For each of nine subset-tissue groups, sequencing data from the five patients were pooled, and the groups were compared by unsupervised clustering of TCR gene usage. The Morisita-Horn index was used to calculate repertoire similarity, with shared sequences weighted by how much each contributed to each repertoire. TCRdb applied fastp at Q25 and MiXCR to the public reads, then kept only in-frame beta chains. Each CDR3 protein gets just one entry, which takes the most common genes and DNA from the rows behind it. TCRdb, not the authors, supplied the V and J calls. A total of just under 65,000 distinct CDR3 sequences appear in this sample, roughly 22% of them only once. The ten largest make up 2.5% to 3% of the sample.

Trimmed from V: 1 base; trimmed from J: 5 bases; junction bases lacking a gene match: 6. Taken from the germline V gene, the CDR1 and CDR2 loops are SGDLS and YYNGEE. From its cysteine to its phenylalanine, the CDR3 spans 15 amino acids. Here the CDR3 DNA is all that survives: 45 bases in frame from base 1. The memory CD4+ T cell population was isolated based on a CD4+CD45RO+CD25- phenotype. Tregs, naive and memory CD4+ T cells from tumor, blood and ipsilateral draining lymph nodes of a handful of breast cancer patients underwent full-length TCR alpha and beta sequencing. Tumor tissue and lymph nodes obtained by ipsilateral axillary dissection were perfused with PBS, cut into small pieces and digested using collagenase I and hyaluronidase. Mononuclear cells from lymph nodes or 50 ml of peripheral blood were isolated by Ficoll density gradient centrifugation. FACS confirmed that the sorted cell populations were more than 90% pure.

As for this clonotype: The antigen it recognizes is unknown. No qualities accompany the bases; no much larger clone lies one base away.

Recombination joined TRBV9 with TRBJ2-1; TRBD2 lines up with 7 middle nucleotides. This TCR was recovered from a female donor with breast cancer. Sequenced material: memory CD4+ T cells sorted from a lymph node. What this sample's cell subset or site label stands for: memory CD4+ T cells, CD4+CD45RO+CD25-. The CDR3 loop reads CASSVYVGGNNEQFF. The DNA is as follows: TGTGCCAGCAGCGTATACGTGGGAGGGAACAATGAGCAGTTCTTC.